This T cell receptor (beta chain) was sequenced in a study of OX40 agonist ivuxolimab in advanced cancers. Looking at the study overall: Ivuxolimab was a fully human IgG2 agonistic monoclonal antibody targeting the costimulatory receptor OX40 (CD134). Of the approximately 54 patients in dose escalation, about 20 had hepatocellular carcinoma, about 15 had melanoma, 9 had renal cell carcinoma and 9 had head and neck cancer. In the dose-escalation cohort, approximately 80% of patients were male, and the mean age was approximately 60 years with a range of roughly 23 to 79. Partial responses occurred in three dose-escalation patients: two with cutaneous melanoma and one with hepatocellular carcinoma. Patients were allowed to have had prior anti-PD-1, anti-PD-L1 or anti-CTLA-4 therapy, and 30% to 40% of the dose-escalation patients had been treated with checkpoint inhibitors. The point of sequencing TCRbeta in the periphery was to test whether ivuxolimab changed TCR sequence diversity and drove clonal T-cell expansion. Intravenous ivuxolimab was administered to patients every 2 weeks at six dose levels: 0.01, 0.1, 0.3, 1.5, 3 and 10 mg/kg. The paper reports the monotherapy dose-escalation portion (N = 52 patients) of the phase I ivuxolimab trial.

The CDR3, from cysteine to phenylalanine, totals 15 residues. Only the CDR3 DNA stays, 45 bases, in frame from base 1. The junction carries 11 bases between V and J, which are trimmed by 1 base and 4 bases respectively. The germline V gene supplies CDR1 SGHRS and CDR2 YFSETQ. Genomic DNA was isolated from the sorted cells so that the TCRbeta CDR3 region could be sequenced. The immunoSEQ Assay was used to sequence the TCRbeta CDR3 regions. The table comes from immuneACCESS by way of TCRdb, which keeps in-frame sequences with V and J called. Part of the clones is missing from these tables; in studies checked, under half for an unresolved V gene and the rest for unknown reasons. This sample has over 55,000 clones in its table, and approximately 89% of those were observed once. In total, the top ten clones hold about 1% of the sample. Note on this clone: The antigen it binds to is not known. Base-call qualities are not available, and no considerably larger clone is one nucleotide away.

The trial excluded patients who had a history of autoimmune disease or who were on systemic immunosuppression. In every dose cohort, peripheral blood was drawn for TCR sequencing at baseline, cycle 4 day 1, and cycle 7 day 1. The samples were drawn from a first-in-human, open-label, multicenter phase I dose-escalation trial of ivuxolimab. Adults with locally advanced or metastatic head and neck squamous cell, hepatocellular, melanoma or renal cell carcinoma were enrolled in the trial. Before TCR sequencing, CD4+ and CD8+ T cells were separately sorted from peripheral blood. Overall results and qualifications from the work: At doses of 0.1 to 3.0 mg/kg, clonal expansion of both CD4+ and CD8+ blood T cells was observed from baseline to week 6. Which antigens the clonally expanded peripheral T cells were specific for was not determined. In the 0.1-3.0 mg/kg groups, partial responders were among the patients with the lowest normalized peripheral clonal expansion, particularly in CD8+ T cells. Low levels of normalized T-cell clonal expansion were also seen in some nonresponding patients. On average, CD8+ T cells showed more expanded clones than CD4+ T cells after ivuxolimab.

The sequence derives from an adult with an advanced solid tumor such as melanoma, head and neck, liver or kidney cancer. The sequenced sample was CD4+ or CD8+ T cells sorted from blood, obtained in a trial of the OX40 agonist ivuxolimab. This chain joins TRBV5-1 to TRBJ2-2, with TRBD1 perhaps the D gene, on 6 matching bases. The CDR3 is CASSLRQGSTGELFF. The nucleotide sequence is TGCGCCAGCAGCTTGAGGCAGGGGAGCACCGGGGAGCTGTTTTTT.